One sample yielded the 2 T cell receptor beta chains listed below, sequenced in a study of blood T cell repertoires in COVID-19 (dated by TCRdb to about 2020). The library was generated by the immunoSEQ multiplex PCR assay. TCRdb took over this immuneACCESS table, retaining in-frame rearrangements with V and J assigned. Such tables are incomplete; in checked studies, under half of the missing clones stem from an unresolved V gene, and the remainder is unexplained. Recorded for this sample are about 290,000 clones; 80% to 90% of them occurred a single time. The ten largest clones add up to roughly 4.8% of the sample. The sequencing input was peripheral blood. The receptors come from a man between 35 and 55 years old with acute or convalescent COVID-19.

This clone showed up just a few times. The chain carries TRBV15 and TRBJ1-5; weak D call: TRBD1 (6 bases). Germline V gene sequence: CDR1 LNHNV, CDR2 YYDKDF (reference sequence). V lost 0 bases and J lost 6, with 15 bases in between. The CDR3 loop spans 16 amino acids. The CDR3 sequence: CATSRDRGGASQPQHF. CDR3 sequence (DNA): TGTGCCACCAGCAGAGATCGGGGGGGGGCAAGTCAGCCCCAGCATTTT.

This sequence joins TRBV5-1 and TRBJ2-1; 9 bases fit TRBD1. This CDR3 is 13 amino acids long. Germline values: CDR1 SGHRS, CDR2 YFSETQ. V shed 2 bases, J shed 9 bases, and the junction held 3 bases outside the gene matches. The CDR3 sequence is CASSFTGGTEQFF. CDR3 coding DNA: TGCGCCAGCAGCTTCACAGGGGGCACTGAGCAGTTCTTC.